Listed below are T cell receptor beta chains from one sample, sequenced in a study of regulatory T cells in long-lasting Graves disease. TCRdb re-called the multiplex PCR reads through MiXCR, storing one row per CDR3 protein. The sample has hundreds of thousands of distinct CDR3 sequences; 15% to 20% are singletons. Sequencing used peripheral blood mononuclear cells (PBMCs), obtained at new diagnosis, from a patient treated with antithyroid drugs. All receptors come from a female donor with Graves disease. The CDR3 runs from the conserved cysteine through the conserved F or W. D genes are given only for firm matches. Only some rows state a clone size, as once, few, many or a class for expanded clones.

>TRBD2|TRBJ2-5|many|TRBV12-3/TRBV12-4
TGTGCCAGCAGTGGATCCGGGACTAGCGGGGAGACCCAGTACTTC
CASSGSGTSGETQYF
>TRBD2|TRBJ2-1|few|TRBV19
TGTGCCAGTAGTATGCTAGCGGGAGGAGCGGGTGAGCAGTTCTTC
CASSMLAGGAGEQFF
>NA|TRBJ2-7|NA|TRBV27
TGTGCCAGCGGAGACCCGGGACAAAGCTACGAGCAGTACTTC
CASGDPGQSYEQYF
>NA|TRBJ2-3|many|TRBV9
TGTGCCAGCAGCGTAGGGGGGGCCTCCACAGATACGCAGTATTTT
CASSVGGASTDTQYF
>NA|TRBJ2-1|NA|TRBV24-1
TGTGCCACCAGTGATAGCTATGCGGGGAAGCCCTACAATGAGCAGTTCTTC
CATSDSYAGKPYNEQFF
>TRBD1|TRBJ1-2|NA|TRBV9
TGTGCCAGCAGCGGACAGGGCGAAGGCAACGCAACAGGGGCGGGGTATGGCTACACCTTC
CASSGQGEGNATGAGYGYTF
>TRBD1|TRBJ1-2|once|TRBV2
TGTGCCAGCAGTGGGACAGGGAGGCCGGGCTACACCTTC
CASSGTGRPGYTF
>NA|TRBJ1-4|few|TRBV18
TGTGCCAGCTCACCATTGGGGACCTCTGCAACTAATGAAAAACTGTTTTTT
CASSPLGTSATNEKLFF
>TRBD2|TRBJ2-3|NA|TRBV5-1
TGCGCCAGCAGCTGGGGACTAGCGGGAGGGCCAAGAGATACGCAGTATTTT
CASSWGLAGGPRDTQYF
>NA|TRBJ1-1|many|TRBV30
TGTGCCTGGAGTGTGGCCCTAACAGGGAGGAACACTGAAGCTTTCTTT
CAWSVALTGRNTEAFF
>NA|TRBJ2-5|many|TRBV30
TGTGCCTGGTGGCTAGCAGACCAAGAGACCCAGTACTTC
CAWWLADQETQYF
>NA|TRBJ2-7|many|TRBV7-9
TGTGCCAGCAGCTTAGTTGGCCACGAGCAGTACTTC
CASSLVGHEQYF
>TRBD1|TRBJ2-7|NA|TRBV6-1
TGTGCCAGCAGTGCCCAGGACAGGGTAGGTTGGTACGAGCAGTACTTC
CASSAQDRVGWYEQYF
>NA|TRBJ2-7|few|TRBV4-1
TGCGCCAGCAGCCAAGTTTTACTAGCATCCGAGCAGTACTTC
CASSQVLLASEQYF